Sequencing of this T cell receptor beta chain was carried out in a study of cytomegalovirus exposure and HLA in healthy donors. Study information: An analysis done earlier identified more than 90 million unique TCR beta sequences from approximately 170 million T cells. There were about 85 million unique TCRs (from HLA-typed donors) in an early data release. When 300 to 500 donors were genotyped, approximately 81% of them were found to fall in the Caucasian-associated ancestry cluster.

This CDR3 region has 13 residues. The germline gives CDR1 MGHDK, CDR2 SYGVNS. V shed 6 bases and J 8 bases; nucleotides not matched to a gene: 9. PCR primers comprised 60 Vbeta and 13 Jbeta primers. Method: immunoSEQ multiplex PCR; TCRdb's copy keeps in-frame clones and lacks some. The sample records some 95,000 clones, about 77% being singletons. The source is a woman in her 40s in good health and CMV-seronegative. The sample was PBMCs. V gene TRBV25-1 combines with J gene TRBJ1-1, with 7 positions matching TRBD1. The DNA of the CDR3 is TGTGCCAGCAGCGACCGGGACAGAAGAGAAGCTTTCTTT. Encoded protein: CASSDRDRREAFF.